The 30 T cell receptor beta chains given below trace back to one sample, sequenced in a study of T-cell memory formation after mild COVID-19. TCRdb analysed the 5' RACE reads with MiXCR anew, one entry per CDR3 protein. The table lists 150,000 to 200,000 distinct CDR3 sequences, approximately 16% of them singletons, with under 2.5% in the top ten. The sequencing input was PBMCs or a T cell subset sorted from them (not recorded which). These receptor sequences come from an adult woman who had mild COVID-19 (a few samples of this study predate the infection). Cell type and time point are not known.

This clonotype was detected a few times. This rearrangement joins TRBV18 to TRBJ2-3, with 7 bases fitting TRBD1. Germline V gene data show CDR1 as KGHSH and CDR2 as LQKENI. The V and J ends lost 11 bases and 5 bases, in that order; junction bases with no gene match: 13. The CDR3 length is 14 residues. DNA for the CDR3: TGTGCCGGAAACGACAGGGCCCGTGGAGATACGCAGTATTTT. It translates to CAGNDRARGDTQYF. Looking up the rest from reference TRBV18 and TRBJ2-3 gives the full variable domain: NAGVMQNPRHLVRRRGQEARLRCSPMKGHSHVYWYRQLPEEGLKFMVYLQKENIIDESGMPKERFSAEFPKEGPSILRIQQVVRGDSAAYFCAGNDRARGDTQYFGPGTRLTVL.

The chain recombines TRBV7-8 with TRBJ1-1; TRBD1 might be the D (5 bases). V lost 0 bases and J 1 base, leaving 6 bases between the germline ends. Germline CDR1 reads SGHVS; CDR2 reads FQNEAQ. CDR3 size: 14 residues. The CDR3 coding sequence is TGTGCCAGCAGCTTAGCGCAGGGGAACACTGAAGCTTTCTTT. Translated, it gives CASSLAQGNTEAFF.

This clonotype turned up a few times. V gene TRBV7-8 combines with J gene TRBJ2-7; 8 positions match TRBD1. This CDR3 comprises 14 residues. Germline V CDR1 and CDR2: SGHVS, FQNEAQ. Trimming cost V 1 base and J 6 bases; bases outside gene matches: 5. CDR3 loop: CASSLGDRISEQYF. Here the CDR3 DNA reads TGTGCCAGCAGCTTAGGGGACAGGATAAGCGAGCAGTACTTC.

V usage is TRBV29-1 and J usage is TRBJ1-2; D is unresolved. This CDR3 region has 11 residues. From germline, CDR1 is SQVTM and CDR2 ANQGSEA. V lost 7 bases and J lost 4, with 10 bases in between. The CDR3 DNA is TGCAGCGCCTACTCGTCCTATGGCTACACCTTC. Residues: CSAYSSYGYTF.

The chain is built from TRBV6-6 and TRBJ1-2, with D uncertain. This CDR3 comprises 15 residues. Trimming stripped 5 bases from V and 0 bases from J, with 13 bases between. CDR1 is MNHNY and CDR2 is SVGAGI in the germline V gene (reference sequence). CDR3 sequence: CASSTYQDSNYGYTF. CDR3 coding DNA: TGTGCCAGCAGTACTTACCAAGATTCTAACTATGGCTACACCTTC.

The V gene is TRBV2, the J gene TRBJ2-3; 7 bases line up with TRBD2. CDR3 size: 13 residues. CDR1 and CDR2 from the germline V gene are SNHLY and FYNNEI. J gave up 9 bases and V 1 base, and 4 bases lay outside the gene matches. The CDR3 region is CASSEEGRETQYF. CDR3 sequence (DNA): TGTGCCAGCAGTGAAGAAGGGAGGGAGACGCAGTATTTT.

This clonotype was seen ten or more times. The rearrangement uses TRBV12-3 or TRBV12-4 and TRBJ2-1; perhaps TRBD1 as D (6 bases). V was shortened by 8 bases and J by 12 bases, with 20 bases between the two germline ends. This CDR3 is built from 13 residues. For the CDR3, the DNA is TGTGCCAGCTACGTGTCGGGTTCGACAGGGCAGTTCTTC. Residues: CASYVSGSTGQFF.

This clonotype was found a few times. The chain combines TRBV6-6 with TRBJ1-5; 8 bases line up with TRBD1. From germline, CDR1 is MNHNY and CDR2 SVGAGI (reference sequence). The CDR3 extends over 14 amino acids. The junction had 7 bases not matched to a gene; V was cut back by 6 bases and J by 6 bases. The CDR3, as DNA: TGTGCCAGCAGACACGGACAGGGCCCTCAGCCCCAGCATTTT. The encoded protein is CASRHGQGPQPQHF.

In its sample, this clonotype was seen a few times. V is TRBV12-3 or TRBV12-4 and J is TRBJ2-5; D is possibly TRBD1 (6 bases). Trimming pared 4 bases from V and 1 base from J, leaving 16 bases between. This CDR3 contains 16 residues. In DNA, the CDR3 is TGTGCCAGCAGTTGGGCCCCAGGGACAATCCAAGAGACCCAGTACTTC. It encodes CASSWAPGTIQETQYF.

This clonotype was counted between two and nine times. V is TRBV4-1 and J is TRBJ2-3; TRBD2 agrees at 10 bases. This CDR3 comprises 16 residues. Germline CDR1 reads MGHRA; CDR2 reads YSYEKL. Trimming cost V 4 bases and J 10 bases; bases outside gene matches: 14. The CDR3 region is CASSPFLAGAAFAQYF. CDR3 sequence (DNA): TGCGCCAGCAGCCCCTTTCTAGCGGGGGCTGCGTTTGCGCAGTATTTT.

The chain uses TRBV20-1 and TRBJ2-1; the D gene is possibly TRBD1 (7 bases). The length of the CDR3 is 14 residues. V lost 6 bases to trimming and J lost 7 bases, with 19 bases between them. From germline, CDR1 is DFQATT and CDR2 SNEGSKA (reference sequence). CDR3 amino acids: CSATPGQTRNEQFF. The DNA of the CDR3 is TGCAGTGCCACTCCGGGACAGACTAGAAATGAGCAGTTCTTC.

Here the CDR3 reads CASRDREAGYGYTF. CDR3 nucleotide sequence: TGTGCCAGCAGGGACAGGGAGGCGGGCTATGGCTACACCTTC. The rearrangement joins TRBV6-5 to TRBJ1-2, with 8 bases lining up with TRBD1. This CDR3 has 14 residues. CDR1 and CDR2 (germline): MNHEY, SVGAGI. Trimming cost V 6 bases and J 4 bases; bases outside gene matches: 7.

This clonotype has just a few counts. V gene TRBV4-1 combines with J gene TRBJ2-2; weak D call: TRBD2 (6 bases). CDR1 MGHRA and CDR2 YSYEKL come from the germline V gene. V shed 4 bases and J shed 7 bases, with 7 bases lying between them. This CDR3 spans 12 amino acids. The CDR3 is CASSRAGGELFF. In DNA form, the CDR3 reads TGCGCCAGCAGCCGAGCGGGCGGGGAGCTGTTTTTT.

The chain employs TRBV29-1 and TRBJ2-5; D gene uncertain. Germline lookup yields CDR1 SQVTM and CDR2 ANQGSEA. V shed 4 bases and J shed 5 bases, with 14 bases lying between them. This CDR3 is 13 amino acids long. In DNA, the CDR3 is TGCAGCGTTGTCGGGCTAGGCGTTGAGACCCAGTACTTC. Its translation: CSVVGLGVETQYF.

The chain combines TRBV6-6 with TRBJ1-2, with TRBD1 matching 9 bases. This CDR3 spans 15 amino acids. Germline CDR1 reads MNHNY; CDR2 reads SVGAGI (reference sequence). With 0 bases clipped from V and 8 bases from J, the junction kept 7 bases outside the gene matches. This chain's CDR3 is CASSYSGDRANGYTF. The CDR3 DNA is TGTGCCAGCAGTTACTCGGGGGACAGGGCGAACGGCTACACCTTC.

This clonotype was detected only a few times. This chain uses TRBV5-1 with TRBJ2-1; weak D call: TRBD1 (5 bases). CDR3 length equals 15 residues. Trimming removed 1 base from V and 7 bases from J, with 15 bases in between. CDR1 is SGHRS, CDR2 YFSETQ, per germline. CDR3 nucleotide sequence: TGCGCCAGCAGCTTGTTCGGGCAGGGTGGGAATGAGCAGTTCTTC. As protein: CASSLFGQGGNEQFF.

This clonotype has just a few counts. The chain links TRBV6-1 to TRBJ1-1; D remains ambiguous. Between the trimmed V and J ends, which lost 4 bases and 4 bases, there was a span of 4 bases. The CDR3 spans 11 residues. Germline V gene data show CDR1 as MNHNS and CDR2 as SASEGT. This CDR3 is CASSAITEAFF. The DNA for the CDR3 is TGTGCCAGCAGTGCGATCACTGAAGCTTTCTTT.

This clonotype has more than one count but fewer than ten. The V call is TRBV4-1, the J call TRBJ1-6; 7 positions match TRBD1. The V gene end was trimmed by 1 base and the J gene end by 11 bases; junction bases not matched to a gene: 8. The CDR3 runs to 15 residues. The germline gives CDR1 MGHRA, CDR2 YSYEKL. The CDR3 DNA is TGCGCCAGCAGCCAAGTGGGGGACAGATCCACACCCCTCCACTTT. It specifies CASSQVGDRSTPLHF.

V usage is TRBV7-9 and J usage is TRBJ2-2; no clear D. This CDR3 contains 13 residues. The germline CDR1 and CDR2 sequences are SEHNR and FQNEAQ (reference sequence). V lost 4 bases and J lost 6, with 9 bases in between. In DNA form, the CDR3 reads TGTGCCAGCAGCTACACGTTCTCCGGGGAGCTGTTTTTT. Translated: CASSYTFSGELFF.

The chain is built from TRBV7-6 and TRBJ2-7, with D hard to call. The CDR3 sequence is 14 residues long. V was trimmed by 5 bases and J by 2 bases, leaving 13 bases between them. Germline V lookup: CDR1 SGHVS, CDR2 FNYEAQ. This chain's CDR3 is CASSQNFITYEQYF. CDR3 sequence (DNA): TGTGCCAGCAGCCAAAACTTTATTACCTACGAGCAGTACTTC.

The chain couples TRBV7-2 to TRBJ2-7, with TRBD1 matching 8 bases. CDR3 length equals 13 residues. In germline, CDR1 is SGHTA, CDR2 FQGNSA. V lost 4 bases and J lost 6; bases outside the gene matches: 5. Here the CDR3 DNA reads TGTGCCAGCAGCTATTTACAGGGGGGCGAGCAGTACTTC. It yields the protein CASSYLQGGEQYF.

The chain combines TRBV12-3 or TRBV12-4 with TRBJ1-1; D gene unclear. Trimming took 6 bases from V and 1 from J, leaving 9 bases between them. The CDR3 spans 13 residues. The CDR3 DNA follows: TGTGCCAGCAGCGGACGGTGGAACACTGAAGCTTTCTTT. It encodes CASSGRWNTEAFF.

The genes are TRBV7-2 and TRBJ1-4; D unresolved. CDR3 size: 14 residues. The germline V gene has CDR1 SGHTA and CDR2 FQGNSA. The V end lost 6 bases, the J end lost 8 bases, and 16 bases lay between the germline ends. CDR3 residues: CASSREYSAEKLFF. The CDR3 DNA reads TGTGCCAGCAGTCGGGAGTATTCAGCCGAAAAACTGTTTTTT.

The CDR3, as DNA: TGCGCCAGCAGCTTGGGGGCCCCCGGACGGGCCAGCACTGAAGCTTTCTTT. Amino acids: CASSLGAPGRASTEAFF. This chain joins TRBV5-1 and TRBJ1-1, with D unresolved. The CDR3 loop spans 17 amino acids. Trimming left V 0 bases short and J 4 bases short, with 19 bases between. CDR1 is SGHRS and CDR2 is YFSETQ in the germline V gene. Variable domain in full (rest from reference TRBV5-1 and TRBJ1-1): KAGVTQTPRYLIKTRGQQVTLSCSPISGHRSVSWYQQTPGQGLQFLFEYFSETQRNKGNFPGRFSGRQFSNSRSEMNVSTLELGDSALYLCASSLGAPGRASTEAFFGQGTRLTVV.

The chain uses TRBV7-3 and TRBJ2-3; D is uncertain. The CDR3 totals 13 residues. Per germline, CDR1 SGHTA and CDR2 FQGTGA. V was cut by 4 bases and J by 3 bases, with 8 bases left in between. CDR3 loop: CASSSGRTDTQYF. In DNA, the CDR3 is TGTGCCAGCAGCTCTGGGCGAACAGATACGCAGTATTTT.

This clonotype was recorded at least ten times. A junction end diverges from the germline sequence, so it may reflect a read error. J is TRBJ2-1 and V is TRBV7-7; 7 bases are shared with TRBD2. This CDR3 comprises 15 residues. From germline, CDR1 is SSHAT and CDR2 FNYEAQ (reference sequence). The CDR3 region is CASSLGLAANNEQFF. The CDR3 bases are TGTGCTAGCAGCTTAGGGCTAGCGGCTAACAATGAGCAGTTCTTC.

Here the CDR3 DNA reads TGTGCCAGCAGCCCCTTCGGGGGAAGCACAGATACGCAGTATTTT. It codes for CASSPFGGSTDTQYF. V and J are TRBV9 and TRBJ2-3, with D perhaps TRBD2 (6 bases). The germline CDR1 and CDR2 sequences are SGDLS and YYNGEE. The CDR3 length is 15 residues. V lost 4 bases, J lost 0 bases, and 12 bases lay in between.

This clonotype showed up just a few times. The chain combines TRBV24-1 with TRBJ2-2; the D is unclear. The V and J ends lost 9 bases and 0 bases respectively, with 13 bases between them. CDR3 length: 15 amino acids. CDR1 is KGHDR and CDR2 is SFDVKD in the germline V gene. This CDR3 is CATQKGLPNTGELFF. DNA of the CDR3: TGTGCCACCCAGAAGGGCTTACCGAACACCGGGGAGCTGTTTTTT.

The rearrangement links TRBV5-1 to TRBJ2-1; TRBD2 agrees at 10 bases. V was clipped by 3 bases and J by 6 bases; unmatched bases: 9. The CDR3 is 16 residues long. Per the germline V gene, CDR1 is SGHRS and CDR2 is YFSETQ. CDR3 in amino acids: CASSYDPLAGVNEQFF. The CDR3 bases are TGCGCCAGCAGCTACGACCCGCTAGCGGGAGTCAATGAGCAGTTCTTC.

The CDR3 DNA is TGTGCCAGCACCTCTTTTTTTACACAGGGACAGGGGGCCTCCTACGAGCAGTACTTC. Translating it yields CASTSFFTQGQGASYEQYF. The J gene is TRBJ2-7, the V gene TRBV12-3 or TRBV12-4; 12 bases match TRBD1. The CDR3 extends over 19 amino acids. J was trimmed by 0 bases and V by 7 bases; bases with no gene match: 16.